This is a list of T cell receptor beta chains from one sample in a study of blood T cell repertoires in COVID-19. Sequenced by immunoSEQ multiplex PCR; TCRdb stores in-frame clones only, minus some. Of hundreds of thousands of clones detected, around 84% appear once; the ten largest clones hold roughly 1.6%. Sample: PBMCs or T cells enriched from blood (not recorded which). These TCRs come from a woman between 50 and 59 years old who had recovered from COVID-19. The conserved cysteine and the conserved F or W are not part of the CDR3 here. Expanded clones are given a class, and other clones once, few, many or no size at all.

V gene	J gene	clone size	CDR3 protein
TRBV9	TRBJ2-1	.	ASSLEGGRGSYNEQF
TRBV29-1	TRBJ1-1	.	SVSDRGNTEAF
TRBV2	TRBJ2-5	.	ASSGLADLGSEQETQY
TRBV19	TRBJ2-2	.	ASRARGNTGELF
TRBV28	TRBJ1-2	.	ASSFGGSIYGYT
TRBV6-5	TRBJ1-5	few	ASSLREDSNQPQH
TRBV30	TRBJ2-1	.	AWSHGTTTNEQF
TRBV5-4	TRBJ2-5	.	ASSSGRDGETQY
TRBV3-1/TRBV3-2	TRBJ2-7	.	ASSLLPGQGAYEQY
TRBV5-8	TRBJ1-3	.	ASSLGIRGSGNTIY
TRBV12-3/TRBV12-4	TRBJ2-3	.	ASSRYTDTQY
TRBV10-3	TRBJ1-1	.	AISGGGTDAEAF
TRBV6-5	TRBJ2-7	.	ASSFPGLAGTYEQY